This T cell receptor (beta chain) was captured by sequencing in a study of CD8 T cells in ankylosing spondylitis. Broader study findings: Ankylosing spondylitis blood appeared to carry a characteristic TCR beta motif of under ten highly homologous variants.

MiXCR, run by TCRdb on the 5' RACE reads, gives a single entry per CDR3 protein. This table has just under 550,000 distinct CDR3 sequences, over 9.5% appearing once. This clonotype was found a few times. Antigen unknown. The V gene lost 9 bases and the J gene lost 4 bases, with 19 bases spanning the gap. Germline loops: CDR1 LNHNV, CDR2 YYDKDF (reference sequence). The CDR3 contains 15 residues. The TCR comes from a male donor with ankylosing spondylitis. Input material: blood, either unsorted or a sorted T cell fraction (not recorded which). The gene calls are TRBV15 and TRBJ2-1, with D possibly TRBD1 on 6 matching bases. Here the CDR3 reads CATTGFRGGYNEQFF. Written as DNA, the CDR3 is TGTGCCACTACCGGGTTTCGAGGGGGTTACAATGAGCAGTTCTTC. Based on the CDR3 plus reference TRBV15 and TRBJ2-1, the full variable domain is DAMVIQNPRYQVTQFGKPVTLSCSQTLNHNVMYWYQQKSSQAPKLLFHYYDKDFNNEADTPDNFQSRRPNTSFCFLDIRSPGLGDTAMYLCATTGFRGGYNEQFFGPGTRLTVL.